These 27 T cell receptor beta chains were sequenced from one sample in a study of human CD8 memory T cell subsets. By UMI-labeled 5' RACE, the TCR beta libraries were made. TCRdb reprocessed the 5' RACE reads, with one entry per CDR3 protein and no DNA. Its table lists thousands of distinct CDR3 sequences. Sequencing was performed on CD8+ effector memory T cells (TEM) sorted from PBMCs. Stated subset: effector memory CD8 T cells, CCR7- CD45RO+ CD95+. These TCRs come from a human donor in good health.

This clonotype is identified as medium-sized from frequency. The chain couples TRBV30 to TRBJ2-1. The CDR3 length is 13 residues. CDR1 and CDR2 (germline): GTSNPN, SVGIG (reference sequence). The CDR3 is CAWSVALGNEQFF.

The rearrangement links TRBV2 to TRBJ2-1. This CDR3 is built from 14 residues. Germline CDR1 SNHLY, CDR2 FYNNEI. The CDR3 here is CASRDSGYYNEQFF.

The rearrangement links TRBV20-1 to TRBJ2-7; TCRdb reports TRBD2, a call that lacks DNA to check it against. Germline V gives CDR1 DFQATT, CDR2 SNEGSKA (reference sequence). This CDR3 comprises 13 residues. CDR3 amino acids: CSARGPTDYEQYF.

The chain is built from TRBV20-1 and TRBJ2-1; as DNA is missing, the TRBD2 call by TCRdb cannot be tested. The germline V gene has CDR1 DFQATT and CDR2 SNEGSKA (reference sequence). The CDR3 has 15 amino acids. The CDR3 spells CSARDQSGSWNEQFF.

The CDR3 is CASSDSVESTDTQYF. The V gene is TRBV6-4, the J gene TRBJ2-3. CDR1 and CDR2 from the germline V gene are MRHNA and SNTAGT. The CDR3 covers 15 residues.

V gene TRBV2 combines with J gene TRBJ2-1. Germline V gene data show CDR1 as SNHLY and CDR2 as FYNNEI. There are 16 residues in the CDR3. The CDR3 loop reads CASSERGAKSYNEQFF. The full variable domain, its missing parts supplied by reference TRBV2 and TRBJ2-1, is EPEVTQTPSHQVTQMGQEVILRCVPISNHLYFYWYRQILGQKVEFLVSFYNNEISEKSEIFDDQFSVERPDGSNFTLKIRSTKLEDSAMYFCASSERGAKSYNEQFFGPGTRLTVL.

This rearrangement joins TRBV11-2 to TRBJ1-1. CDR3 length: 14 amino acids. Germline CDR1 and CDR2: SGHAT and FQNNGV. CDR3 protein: CASSTDIPNTEAFF.

This chain's CDR3 is CASSEQGGDEQFF. The chain joins TRBV6-1 to TRBJ2-1; there is no DNA to check the TCRdb D call of TRBD1. Germline lookup yields CDR1 MNHNS and CDR2 SASEGT. The CDR3 covers 13 residues.

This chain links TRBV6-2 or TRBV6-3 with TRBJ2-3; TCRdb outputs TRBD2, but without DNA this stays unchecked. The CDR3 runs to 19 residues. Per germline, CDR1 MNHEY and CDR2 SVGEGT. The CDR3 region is CASSYDPSGRTQNADTQYF.

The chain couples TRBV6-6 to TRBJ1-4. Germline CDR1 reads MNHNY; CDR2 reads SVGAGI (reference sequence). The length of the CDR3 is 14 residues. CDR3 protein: CASSHRLEGEKLFF.

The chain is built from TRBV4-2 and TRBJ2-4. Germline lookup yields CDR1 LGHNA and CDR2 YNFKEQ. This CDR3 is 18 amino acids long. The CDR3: CASSQDFRQTLAKNIQYF.

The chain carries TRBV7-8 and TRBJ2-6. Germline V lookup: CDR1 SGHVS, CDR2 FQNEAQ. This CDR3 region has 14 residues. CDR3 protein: CASSLAVGANVLTF.

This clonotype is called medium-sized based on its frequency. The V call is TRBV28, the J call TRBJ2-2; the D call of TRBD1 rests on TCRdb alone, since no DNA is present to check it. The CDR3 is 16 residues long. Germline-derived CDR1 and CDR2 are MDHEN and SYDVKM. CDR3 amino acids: CASSQLRTGGGGELFF.

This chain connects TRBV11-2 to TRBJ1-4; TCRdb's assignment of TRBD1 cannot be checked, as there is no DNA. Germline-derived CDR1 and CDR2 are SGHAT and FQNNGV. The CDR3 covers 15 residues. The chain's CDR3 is CASSLGLGMSEKLFF.

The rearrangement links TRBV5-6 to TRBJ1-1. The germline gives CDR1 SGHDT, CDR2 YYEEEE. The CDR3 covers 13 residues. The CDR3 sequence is CASGLNLNTEAFF.

CDR3 in amino acids: CASRGQGSNTGELFF. This chain links TRBV3-1 with TRBJ2-2; TCRdb picks TRBD1, but there is no DNA to check that call. There are 15 residues in the CDR3. Germline loops: CDR1 LGHDT, CDR2 YNNKEL (reference sequence).

CDR3 sequence reads: CSASIADRVISYNEQFF. The chain is built from TRBV20-1 and TRBJ2-1; the D gene TCRdb calls, TRBD1, cannot be checked with no DNA. Germline V gene sequence: CDR1 DFQATT, CDR2 SNEGSKA (reference sequence). This CDR3 comprises 17 residues.

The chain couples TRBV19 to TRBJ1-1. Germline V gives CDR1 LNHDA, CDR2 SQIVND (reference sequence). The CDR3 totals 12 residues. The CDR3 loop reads CASRLQNTEAFF.

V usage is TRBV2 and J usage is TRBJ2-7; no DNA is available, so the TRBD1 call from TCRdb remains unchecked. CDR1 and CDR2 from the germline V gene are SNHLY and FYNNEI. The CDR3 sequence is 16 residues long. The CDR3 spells CASSDFAGTGGYEQYF. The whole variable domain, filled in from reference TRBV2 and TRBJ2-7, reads EPEVTQTPSHQVTQMGQEVILRCVPISNHLYFYWYRQILGQKVEFLVSFYNNEISEKSEIFDDQFSVERPDGSNFTLKIRSTKLEDSAMYFCASSDFAGTGGYEQYFGPGTRLTVT.

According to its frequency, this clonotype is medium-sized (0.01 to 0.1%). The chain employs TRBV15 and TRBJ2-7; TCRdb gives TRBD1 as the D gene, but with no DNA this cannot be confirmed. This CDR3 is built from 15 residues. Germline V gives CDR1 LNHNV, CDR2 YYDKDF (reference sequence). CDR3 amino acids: CATSRDRKGSSEQYF.

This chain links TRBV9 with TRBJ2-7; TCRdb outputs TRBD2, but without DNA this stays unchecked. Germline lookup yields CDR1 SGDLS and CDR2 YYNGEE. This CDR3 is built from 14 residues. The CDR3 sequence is CASSSSGREDEQYF.

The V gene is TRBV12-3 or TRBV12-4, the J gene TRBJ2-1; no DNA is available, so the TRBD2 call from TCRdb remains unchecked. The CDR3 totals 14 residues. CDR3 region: CASRPSGGAHEQFF.

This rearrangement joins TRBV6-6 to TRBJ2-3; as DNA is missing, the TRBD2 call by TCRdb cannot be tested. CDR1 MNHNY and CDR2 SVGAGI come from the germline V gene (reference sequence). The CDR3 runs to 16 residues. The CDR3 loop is CASSYRGLPFTDTQYF.

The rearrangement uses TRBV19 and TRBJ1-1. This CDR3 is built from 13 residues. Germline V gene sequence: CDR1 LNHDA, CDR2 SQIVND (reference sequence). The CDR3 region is CASSKGSRAEAFF.

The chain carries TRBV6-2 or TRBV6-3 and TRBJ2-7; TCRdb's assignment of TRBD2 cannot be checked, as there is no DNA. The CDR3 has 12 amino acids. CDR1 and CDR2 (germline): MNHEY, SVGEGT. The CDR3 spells CASEGSSYEQYF.

CDR3 in amino acids: CASSGDTSTDTQYF. The gene calls are TRBV6-2 or TRBV6-3 and TRBJ2-3; there is no DNA to check the TCRdb D call of TRBD1. Germline-derived CDR1 and CDR2 are MNHEY and SVGEGT. The CDR3 consists of 14 residues.

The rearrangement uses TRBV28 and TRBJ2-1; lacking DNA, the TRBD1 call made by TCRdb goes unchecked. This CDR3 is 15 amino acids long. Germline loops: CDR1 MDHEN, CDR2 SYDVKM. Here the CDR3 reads CASSYPGQGIDEQFF.